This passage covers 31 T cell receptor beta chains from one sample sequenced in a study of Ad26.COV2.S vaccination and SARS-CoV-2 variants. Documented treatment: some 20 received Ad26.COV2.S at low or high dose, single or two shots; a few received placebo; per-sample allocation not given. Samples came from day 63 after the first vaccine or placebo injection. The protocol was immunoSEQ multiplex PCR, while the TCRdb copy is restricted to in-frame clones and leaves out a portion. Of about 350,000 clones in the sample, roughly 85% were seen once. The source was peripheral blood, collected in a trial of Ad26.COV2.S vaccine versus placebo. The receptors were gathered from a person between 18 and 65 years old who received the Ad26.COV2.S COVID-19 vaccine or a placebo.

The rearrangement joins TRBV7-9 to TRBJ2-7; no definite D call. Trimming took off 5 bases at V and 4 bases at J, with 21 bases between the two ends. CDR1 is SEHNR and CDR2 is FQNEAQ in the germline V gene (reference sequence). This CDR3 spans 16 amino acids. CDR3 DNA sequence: TGTGCCAGCAGCACCTCCCTGGACCAACGTGCTTACGAGCAGTACTTC. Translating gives CASSTSLDQRAYEQYF.

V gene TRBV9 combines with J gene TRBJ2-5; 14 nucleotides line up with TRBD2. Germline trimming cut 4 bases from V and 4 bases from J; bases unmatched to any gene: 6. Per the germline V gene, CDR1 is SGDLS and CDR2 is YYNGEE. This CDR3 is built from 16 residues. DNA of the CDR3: TGTGCCAGCAGCACGGGACTAGCGGGGGTTCGAGAGACCCAGTACTTC. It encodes CASSTGLAGVRETQYF.

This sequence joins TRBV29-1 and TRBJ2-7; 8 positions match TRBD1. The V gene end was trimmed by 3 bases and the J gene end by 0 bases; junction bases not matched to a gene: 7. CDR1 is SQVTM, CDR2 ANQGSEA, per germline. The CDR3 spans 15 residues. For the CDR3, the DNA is TGCAGCGTTGACAGGGGACAGGCCAGCTCCTACGAGCAGTACTTC. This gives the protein CSVDRGQASSYEQYF.

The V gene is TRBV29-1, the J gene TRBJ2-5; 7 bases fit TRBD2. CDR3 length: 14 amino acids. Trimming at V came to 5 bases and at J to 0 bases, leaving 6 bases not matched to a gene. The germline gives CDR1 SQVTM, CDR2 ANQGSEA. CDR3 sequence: CSVQGLLNQETQYF. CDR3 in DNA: TGCAGCGTTCAGGGACTACTCAACCAAGAGACCCAGTACTTC.

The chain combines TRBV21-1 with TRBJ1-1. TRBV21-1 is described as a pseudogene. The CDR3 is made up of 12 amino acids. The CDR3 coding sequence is TGTGCCAGCAGCCGGGAAGGCACTGAAGCTTTCTTT. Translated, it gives CASSREGTEAFF.

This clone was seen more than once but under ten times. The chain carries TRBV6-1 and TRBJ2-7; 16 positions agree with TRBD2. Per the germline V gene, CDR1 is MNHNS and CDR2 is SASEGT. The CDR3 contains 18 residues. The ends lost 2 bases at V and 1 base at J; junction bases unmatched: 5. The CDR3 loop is CASSEPGTSGGASYEQYF. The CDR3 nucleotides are TGTGCCAGCAGTGAACCCGGGACTAGCGGGGGGGCGTCCTACGAGCAGTACTTC.

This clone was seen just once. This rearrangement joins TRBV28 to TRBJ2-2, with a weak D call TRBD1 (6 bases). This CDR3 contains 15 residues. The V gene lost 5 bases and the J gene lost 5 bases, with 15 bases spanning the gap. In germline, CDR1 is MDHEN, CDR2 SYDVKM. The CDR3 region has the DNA TGTGCCAGCAGTACACTAACAGGGCAGACCGGGGAGCTGTTTTTT. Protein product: CASSTLTGQTGELFF.

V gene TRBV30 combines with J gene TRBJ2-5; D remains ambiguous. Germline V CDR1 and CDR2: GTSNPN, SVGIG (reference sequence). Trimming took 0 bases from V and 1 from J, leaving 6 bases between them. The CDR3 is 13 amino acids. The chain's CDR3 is CAWSVGFQETQYF. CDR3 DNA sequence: TGTGCCTGGAGTGTAGGATTCCAAGAGACCCAGTACTTC.

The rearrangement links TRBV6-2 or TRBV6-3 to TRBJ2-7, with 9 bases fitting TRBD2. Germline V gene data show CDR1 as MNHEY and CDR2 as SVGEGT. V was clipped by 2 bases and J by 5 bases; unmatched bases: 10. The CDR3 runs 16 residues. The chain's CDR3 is CASSYRAGGAGDEQYF. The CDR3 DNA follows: TGTGCCAGCAGTTACCGAGCGGGGGGCGCCGGGGACGAGCAGTACTTC.

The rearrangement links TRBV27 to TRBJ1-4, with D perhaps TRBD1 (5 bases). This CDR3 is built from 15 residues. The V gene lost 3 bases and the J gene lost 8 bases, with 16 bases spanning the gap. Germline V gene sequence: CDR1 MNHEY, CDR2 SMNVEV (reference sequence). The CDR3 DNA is TGTGCCAGCAGTTTTCGGTGGGACCTGAGGGAAAAACTGTTTTTT. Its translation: CASSFRWDLREKLFF.

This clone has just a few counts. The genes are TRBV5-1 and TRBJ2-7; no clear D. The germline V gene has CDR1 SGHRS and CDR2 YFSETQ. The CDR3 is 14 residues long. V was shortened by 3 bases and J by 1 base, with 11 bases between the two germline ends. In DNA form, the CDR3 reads TGCGCCAGCAGCTCGGTTGAACCGTCCTACGAGCAGTACTTC. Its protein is CASSSVEPSYEQYF.

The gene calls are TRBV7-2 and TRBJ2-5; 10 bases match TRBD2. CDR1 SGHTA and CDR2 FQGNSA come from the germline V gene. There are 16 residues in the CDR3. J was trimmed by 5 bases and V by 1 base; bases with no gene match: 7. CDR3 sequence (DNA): TGTGCCAGCAGCTTAGGGCTAGCGGGAGTAATGGAGACCCAGTACTTC. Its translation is CASSLGLAGVMETQYF.

CDR3 amino acids: CASSPNRALGTEAFF. CDR3 DNA sequence: TGTGCCAGCAGCCCAAACAGGGCCCTCGGGACTGAAGCTTTCTTT. The genes are TRBV11-2 and TRBJ1-1, with a tentative D call TRBD1 (6 bases). The CDR3 spans 15 residues. V shed 5 bases and J shed 5 bases, with 18 bases lying between them. Germline V CDR1 and CDR2: SGHAT, FQNNGV.

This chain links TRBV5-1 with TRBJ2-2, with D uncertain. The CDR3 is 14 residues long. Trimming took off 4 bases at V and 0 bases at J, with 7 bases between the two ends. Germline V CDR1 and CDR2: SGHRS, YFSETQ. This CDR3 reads CASSSSPNTGELFF. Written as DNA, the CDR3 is TGCGCCAGCAGCAGCTCCCCGAACACCGGGGAGCTGTTTTTT. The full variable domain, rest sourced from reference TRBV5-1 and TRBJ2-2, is KAGVTQTPRYLIKTRGQQVTLSCSPISGHRSVSWYQQTPGQGLQFLFEYFSETQRNKGNFPGRFSGRQFSNSRSEMNVSTLELGDSALYLCASSSSPNTGELFFGEGSRLTVL.

Here the CDR3 reads CAWSTYRDEQYF. The CDR3 DNA follows: TGTGCCTGGAGCACATACAGGGACGAGCAGTACTTC. The chain links TRBV30 to TRBJ2-7; a possible D gene is TRBD1 (6 bases). The CDR3 totals 12 residues. V was clipped by 3 bases and J by 5 bases, with 11 bases between them. CDR1 GTSNPN and CDR2 SVGIG come from the germline V gene (reference sequence). The full variable domain, with the rest looked up from reference TRBV30 and TRBJ2-7, is SQTIHQWPATLVQPVGSPLSLECTVEGTSNPNLYWYRQAAGRGLQLLFYSVGIGQISSEVPQNLSASRPQDRQFILSSKKLLLSDSGFYLCAWSTYRDEQYFGPGTRLTVT.

The chain's CDR3 is CATSRRDSGDNEQFF. The CDR3 bases are TGTGCCACCAGCAGGCGGGACAGCGGGGACAATGAGCAGTTCTTC. This chain links TRBV15 with TRBJ2-1; either TRBD1 or TRBD2 may fit D (7 bases each). CDR3 length equals 15 residues. CDR1 and CDR2 (germline): LNHNV, YYDKDF (reference sequence). V was pared by 3 bases and J by 5 bases, with 14 bases between.

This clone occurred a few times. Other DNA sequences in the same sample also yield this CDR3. The CDR3 sequence is CASSFTSSYEQYF. CDR3 DNA: TGTGCCAGCAGTTTCACAAGCTCCTACGAGCAGTACTTC. This sequence joins TRBV28 and TRBJ2-7; D is undetermined. CDR3 length: 13 amino acids. Germline V gives CDR1 MDHEN, CDR2 SYDVKM. Trimming shortened V by 3 bases and J by 0 bases, and 6 bases separated the two germline ends.

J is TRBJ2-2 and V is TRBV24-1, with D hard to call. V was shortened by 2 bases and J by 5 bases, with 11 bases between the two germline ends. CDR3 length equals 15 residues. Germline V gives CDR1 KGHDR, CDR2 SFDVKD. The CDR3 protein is CATSDSRGSTGELFF. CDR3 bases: TGTGCCACCAGTGATTCGAGAGGCAGTACCGGGGAGCTGTTTTTT.

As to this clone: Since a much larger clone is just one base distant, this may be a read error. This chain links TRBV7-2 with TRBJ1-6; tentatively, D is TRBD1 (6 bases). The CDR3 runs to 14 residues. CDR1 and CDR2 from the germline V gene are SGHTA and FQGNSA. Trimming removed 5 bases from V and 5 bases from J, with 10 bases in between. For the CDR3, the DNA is TGTGCCAGCAGCCTGACAGGCAATAATTCACCCCTCCACTTT. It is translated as CASSLTGNNSPLHF. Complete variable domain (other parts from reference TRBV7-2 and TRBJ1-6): GAGVSQSPSNKVTEKGKDVELRCDPISGHTALYWYRQSLGQGLEFLIYFQGNSAPDKSGLPSDRFSAERTGGSVSTLTIQRTQQEDSAVYLCASSLTGNNSPLHFGNGTRLTVT.

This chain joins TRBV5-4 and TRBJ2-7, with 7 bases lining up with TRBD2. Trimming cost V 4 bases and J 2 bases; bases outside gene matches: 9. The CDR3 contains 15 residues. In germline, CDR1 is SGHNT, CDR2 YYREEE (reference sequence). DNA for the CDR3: TGTGCCAGCAGCACCTCGACTAGCCGTCCCTACGAGCAGTACTTC. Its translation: CASSTSTSRPYEQYF.

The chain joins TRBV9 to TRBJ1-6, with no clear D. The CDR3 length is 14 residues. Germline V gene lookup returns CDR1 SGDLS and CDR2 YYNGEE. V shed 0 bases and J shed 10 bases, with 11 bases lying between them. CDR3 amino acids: CASSVAAGPSPLHF. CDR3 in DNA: TGTGCCAGCAGCGTAGCGGCAGGACCCTCACCCCTCCACTTT.

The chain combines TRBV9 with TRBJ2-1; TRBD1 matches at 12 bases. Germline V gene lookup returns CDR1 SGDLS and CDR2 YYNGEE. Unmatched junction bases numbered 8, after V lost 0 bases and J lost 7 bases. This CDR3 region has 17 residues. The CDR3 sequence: CASSVEIGTGGGNEQFF. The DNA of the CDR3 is TGTGCCAGCAGCGTAGAAATCGGGACAGGGGGCGGGAATGAGCAGTTCTTC.

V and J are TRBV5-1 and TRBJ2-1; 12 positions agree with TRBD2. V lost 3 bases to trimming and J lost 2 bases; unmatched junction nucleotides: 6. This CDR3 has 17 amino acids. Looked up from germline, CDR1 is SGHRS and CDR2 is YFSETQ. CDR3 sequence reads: CASSSGLAGTAYNEQFF. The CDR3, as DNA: TGCGCCAGCAGCTCTGGACTAGCGGGGACCGCCTACAATGAGCAGTTCTTC.

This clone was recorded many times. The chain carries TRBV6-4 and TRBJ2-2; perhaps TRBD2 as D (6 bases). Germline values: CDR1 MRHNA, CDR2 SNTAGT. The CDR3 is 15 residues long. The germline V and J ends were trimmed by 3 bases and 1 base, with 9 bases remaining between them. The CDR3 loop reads CASSEGGGNTGELFF. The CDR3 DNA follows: TGTGCCAGCAGTGAGGGGGGAGGGAACACCGGGGAGCTGTTTTTT.

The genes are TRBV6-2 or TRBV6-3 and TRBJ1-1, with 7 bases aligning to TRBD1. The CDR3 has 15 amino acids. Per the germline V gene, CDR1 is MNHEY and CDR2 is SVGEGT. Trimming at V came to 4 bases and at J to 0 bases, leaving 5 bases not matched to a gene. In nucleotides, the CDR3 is TGTGCCAGCAGTTCGCAGGGGGGCATGAACACTGAAGCTTTCTTT. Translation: CASSSQGGMNTEAFF.

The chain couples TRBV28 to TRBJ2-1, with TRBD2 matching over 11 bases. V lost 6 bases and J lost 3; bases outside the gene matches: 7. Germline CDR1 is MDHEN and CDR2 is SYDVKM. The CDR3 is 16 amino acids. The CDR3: CASSVSGTSGYNEQFF. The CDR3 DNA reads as TGTGCCAGCAGCGTCTCCGGGACTAGCGGCTACAATGAGCAGTTCTTC.

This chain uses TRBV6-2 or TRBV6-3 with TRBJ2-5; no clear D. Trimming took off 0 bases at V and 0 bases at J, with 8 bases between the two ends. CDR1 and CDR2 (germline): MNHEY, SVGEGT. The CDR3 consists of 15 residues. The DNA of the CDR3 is TGTGCCAGCAGTTACTCAGGCAGGCACCAAGAGACCCAGTACTTC. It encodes CASSYSGRHQETQYF.

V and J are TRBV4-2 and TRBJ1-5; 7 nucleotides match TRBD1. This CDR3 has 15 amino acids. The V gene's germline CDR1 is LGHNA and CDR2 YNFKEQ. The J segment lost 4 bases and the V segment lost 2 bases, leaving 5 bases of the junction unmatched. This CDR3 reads CASSQHRGINQPQHF. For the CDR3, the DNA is TGTGCCAGCAGCCAACACAGGGGAATAAATCAGCCCCAGCATTTT.

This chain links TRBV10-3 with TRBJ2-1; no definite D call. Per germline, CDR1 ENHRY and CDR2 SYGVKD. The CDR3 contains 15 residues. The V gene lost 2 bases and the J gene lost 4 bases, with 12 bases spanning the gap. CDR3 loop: CAISEISGFYNEQFF. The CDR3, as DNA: TGTGCCATCAGTGAGATTAGTGGATTTTACAATGAGCAGTTCTTC.

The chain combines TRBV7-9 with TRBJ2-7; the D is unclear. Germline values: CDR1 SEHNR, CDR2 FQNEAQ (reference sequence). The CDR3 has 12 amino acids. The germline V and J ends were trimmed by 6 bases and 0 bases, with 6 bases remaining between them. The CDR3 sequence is CASRSVSYEQYF. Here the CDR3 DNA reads TGTGCCAGCAGATCGGTCTCCTACGAGCAGTACTTC.

CDR3 sequence reads: CASSRRALQPHYEQYF. Written as DNA, the CDR3 is TGTGCCAGCAGCAGACGGGCGTTGCAACCGCACTACGAGCAGTACTTC. The chain links TRBV5-6 to TRBJ2-7; D is ambiguous. The CDR3 extends over 16 amino acids. Per the germline V gene, CDR1 is SGHDT and CDR2 is YYEEEE. Trimming took 4 bases from V and 3 from J, leaving 20 bases between them.